Sequencing of this T cell receptor beta chain was carried out in a study of cytomegalovirus exposure and HLA in healthy donors. Findings and caveats of the study: TCR beta chain V- and J-gene trimming was linked, in a later analysis, to a missense variant in DCLRE1C.

With 4 bases removed from V and 2 bases from J, the gap between germline ends came to 9 bases. Per the germline V gene, CDR1 is SGDLS and CDR2 is YYNGEE. The CDR3 runs to 13 residues. As for this clone: What it recognizes is unknown.

Both 60 Vbeta primers and 13 Jbeta primers went into the PCR. The protocol was immunoSEQ multiplex PCR, while the TCRdb copy is restricted to in-frame clones and leaves out a portion. The sample includes roughly 170,000 clones, approximately 84% of them seen just once. Healthy bone marrow donors supplied every sample. Sample: PBMCs. The chain employs TRBV9 and TRBJ1-2; D call uncertain. This TCR was recovered from a man aged 18-30 years in good health and CMV-seronegative. The CDR3 DNA reads TGTGCCAGCAGCAATTCAGAAAACTATGGCTACACCTTC. Protein: CASSNSENYGYTF.